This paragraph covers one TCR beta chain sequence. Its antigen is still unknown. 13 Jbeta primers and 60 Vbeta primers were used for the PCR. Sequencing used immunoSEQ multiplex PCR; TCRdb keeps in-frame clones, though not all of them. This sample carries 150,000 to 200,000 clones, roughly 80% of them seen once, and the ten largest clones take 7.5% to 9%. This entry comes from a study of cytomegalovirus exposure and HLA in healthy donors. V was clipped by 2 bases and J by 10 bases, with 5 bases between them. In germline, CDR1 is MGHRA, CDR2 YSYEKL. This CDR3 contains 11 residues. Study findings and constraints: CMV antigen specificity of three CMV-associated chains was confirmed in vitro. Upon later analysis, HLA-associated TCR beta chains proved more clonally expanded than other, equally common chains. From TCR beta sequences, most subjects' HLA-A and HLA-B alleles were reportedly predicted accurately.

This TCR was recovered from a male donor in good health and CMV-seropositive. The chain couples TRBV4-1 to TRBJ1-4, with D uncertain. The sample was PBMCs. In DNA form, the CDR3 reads TGCGCCAGCAGCCAATCCGGAAAACTGTTTTTT. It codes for CASSQSGKLFF.